The source of this TCR beta chain is a study of blood T cell repertoires in COVID-19. Authors' processing steps: Amplifying reference gene primers gave estimates of nucleated cell counts. Method: immunoSEQ multiplex PCR; TCRdb's copy keeps in-frame clones and lacks some. Clone size and the V and J calls come from that table; the DNA yielded D and trimming. This sample has 150,000 or so clones, with around 82% found just once. CDR1 and CDR2 from the germline V gene are KGHSH and LQKENI. The length of the CDR3 is 15 residues. V was pared by 3 bases and J by 1 base, with 3 bases of the junction left unmatched.

What was sequenced was PBMCs or T cells enriched from blood (not recorded which). This chain uses TRBV18 with TRBJ2-7; 10 nucleotides match TRBD2. This TCR came from a woman aged 45 to 65 in a cohort exposed to, infected with or recovered from COVID-19 (not recorded which). In DNA, the CDR3 is TGTGCCAGCTCACCCGCTAGCGGGGGTTCCTACGAGCAGTACTTC. It specifies CASSPASGGSYEQYF.